The clone carrying this TCR beta chain was counted many times. Its antigen is currently unknown. The germline CDR1 and CDR2 sequences are SGHDT and YYEEEE. V lost 3 bases, J lost 6 bases, and 9 bases lay in between. The CDR3 consists of 13 residues. Each cDNA molecule carried a unique molecular identifier. TCRdb itself ran the 5' RACE reads through MiXCR, one entry per CDR3 protein. The table lists tens of thousands of distinct CDR3 sequences, 5.8% of them singletons, with 5.2% in the top ten. The sample is drawn from a study of early T cells in non-severe SARS-CoV-2 infection. Across the study: The authors sequenced bulk RNA from unsorted whole blood, leaving chains unpaired. The study, taken as a whole, reports: VDJdb matching skewed toward anti-spike CD8 responses, missing private and CD4 specificities.

The sequence derives from an adult who was a healthcare worker with PCR-confirmed SARS-CoV-2 infection or an uninfected control (not recorded which). The chain recombines TRBV5-6 with TRBJ2-2; D is uncertain. The material sequenced was whole blood. CDR3 amino acids: CASSSRMAGELFF. The CDR3, as DNA: TGTGCCAGCAGCTCAAGGATGGCCGGGGAGCTGTTTTTT.